The 31 T cell receptor beta chains in this list originate from one sample, sequenced in a study of regulatory T cells in long-lasting Graves disease. Sample time point: newly diagnosed GD, antithyroid drugs for less than 3 months. The TCR library used RNA extracted from PBMCs. Researchers made TCR beta libraries by using iRepertoire HTBI primers and running Arm-PCR on CDR3 regions. MiXCR was run by TCRdb on the multiplex PCR reads, yielding one entry per CDR3 protein. This sample has 250,000 to 400,000 distinct CDR3 sequences, with 18% found just once. Material: peripheral blood mononuclear cells (PBMCs), obtained at new diagnosis, from a patient treated with antithyroid drugs. Source of these receptors: a female donor with Graves disease.

The table lists this clonotype with a few counts. The CDR3 protein is CASSYLAGAAAETQYF. Here the CDR3 DNA reads TGTGCCAGCAGTTACCTAGCGGGAGCTGCCGCGGAGACCCAGTACTTC. V usage is TRBV6-5 and J usage is TRBJ2-5; 10 bases are shared with TRBD2. This CDR3 is built from 16 residues. V shed 2 bases, J shed 5 bases, and the junction held 8 bases outside the gene matches. The germline gives CDR1 MNHEY, CDR2 SVGAGI.

The rearrangement uses TRBV11-2 and TRBJ2-5; D not resolved. The end of the DNA is better explained by TRBJ2-1, so the J call may be wrong. Germline V CDR1 and CDR2: SGHAT, FQNNGV. The CDR3 extends over 12 amino acids. The CDR3 region is CASSLRRVEQFF. CDR3 sequence (DNA): TGTGCCAGCAGCCTTAGACGGGTTGAGCAGTTCTTC.

This clonotype was found once. At one of its ends the junction is not consistent with the germline gene, which may arise from a read error. This chain uses TRBV19 with TRBJ2-7; D is possibly TRBD1 (6 bases). Looked up from germline, CDR1 is LNHDA and CDR2 is SQIVND (reference sequence). The CDR3 loop spans 16 amino acids. CDR3 residues: CAGSIDRTDISYEQYF. As DNA, the CDR3 is TGTGCCGGTAGTATAGATCGGACAGATATTTCCTACGAGCAGTACTTC.

This clonotype was seen repeatedly, ten times or more. This chain connects TRBV19 to TRBJ1-6, with TRBD1 identical over 8 bases. The trim removed 6 bases at V and 14 bases at J, leaving 15 bases unmatched. The CDR3 loop spans 15 amino acids. CDR1 is LNHDA, CDR2 SQIVND, per germline (reference sequence). In DNA form, the CDR3 reads TGTGCCAGTAGGGACAGGGTAAATCCAAATGTGGCCCTCCACTTT. Residues: CASRDRVNPNVALHF. Full variable domain (missing parts from reference TRBV19 and TRBJ1-6): DGGITQSPKYLFRKEGQNVTLSCEQNLNHDAMYWYRQDPGQGLRLIYYSQIVNDFQKGDIAEGYSVSREKKESFPLTVTSAQKNPTAFYLCASRDRVNPNVALHFGNGTRLTVT.

This rearrangement joins TRBV12-3 or TRBV12-4 to TRBJ1-1; D possibly corresponds to TRBD1 (5 bases). The length of the CDR3 is 15 residues. V was shortened by 6 bases and J by 5 bases, with 19 bases between the two germline ends. CDR3 region: CASSPLQGMSTEAFF. In DNA form, the CDR3 reads TGTGCCAGCAGCCCCCTCCAGGGAATGAGTACTGAAGCTTTCTTT.

Note on this clonotype: A read error may be the cause here, since a much bigger clone is one base away. The genes are TRBV30 and TRBJ2-5; no clear D gene. Germline V CDR1 and CDR2: GTSNPN, SVGIG (reference sequence). The CDR3 runs to 12 residues. CDR3 amino acids: CAWTKSSDEQSF. DNA for the CDR3: TGTGCCTGGACGAAATCGTCGGATGAGCAGTCCTTC.

In this sample, this clonotype turned up a few times. The chain joins TRBV7-9 to TRBJ1-1; weak D call: TRBD1 (5 bases). In germline, CDR1 is SEHNR, CDR2 FQNEAQ (reference sequence). The length of the CDR3 is 14 residues. The V end lost 5 bases, the J end lost 1 base, and 11 bases lay between the germline ends. The CDR3 region is CASSNPRENTEAFF. CDR3 nucleotide sequence: TGTGCCAGCAGCAATCCCAGGGAGAACACTGAAGCTTTCTTT.

The rearrangement joins TRBV30 to TRBJ2-5; 10 positions agree with TRBD1. V gave up 3 bases and J gave up 4 bases; unmatched junction bases: 11. Germline CDR1 and CDR2: GTSNPN and SVGIG (reference sequence). The CDR3 covers 16 residues. For the CDR3, the DNA is TGTGCCTGGAGCGCTATTGACAGGGGGCTAGGAGAGACCCAGTACTTC. Amino acids: CAWSAIDRGLGETQYF.

This clonotype came up many times. The V gene is TRBV28, the J gene TRBJ2-7; 9 bases match TRBD1. The CDR3 sequence is 13 residues long. CDR1 MDHEN and CDR2 SYDVKM come from the germline V gene. The CDR3 loop is CAATTGGLREQYF. CDR3 DNA: TGTGCGGCCACGACAGGGGGGTTGAGAGAGCAGTACTTC.

This clonotype was picked up many times. The chain employs TRBV19 and TRBJ2-1; 10 bases are a match to TRBD1. Trimming took 4 bases from V and 7 from J; bases not matched to a gene: 7. CDR1 and CDR2 (germline): LNHDA, SQIVND (reference sequence). This CDR3 has 15 amino acids. The CDR3 spells CASSKGQGRGNEQFF. The CDR3 nucleotides read TGTGCCAGTAGTAAGGGACAGGGGCGGGGGAATGAGCAGTTCTTC.

This clonotype came up many times. J is TRBJ2-3 and V is TRBV20-1, with D maybe TRBD2 (6 bases). The CDR3 contains 16 residues. V lost 5 bases, J lost 0 bases, and 18 bases lay in between. Germline CDR1 and CDR2: DFQATT and SNEGSKA (reference sequence). DNA for the CDR3: TGCAGTGCTCGTACGTGGAGGGCAAGTAGCACAGATACGCAGTATTTT. It codes for CSARTWRASSTDTQYF.

At least ten counts were recorded for this clonotype. The chain links TRBV6-2 or TRBV6-3 to TRBJ2-7, with 9 bases fitting TRBD2. The CDR3 loop spans 14 amino acids. The trim removed 7 bases at V and 6 bases at J, leaving 10 bases unmatched. Germline V gene data show CDR1 as MNHEY and CDR2 as SVGEGT. CDR3 bases: TGTGCCAGCACCCTGTTAGCGGGAGAGGTCGAGCAGTACTTC. This gives the protein CASTLLAGEVEQYF.

This clonotype was found many times. This sequence joins TRBV10-2 and TRBJ1-4, with D unresolved. CDR3 size: 17 residues. Trimming shortened V by 2 bases and J by 2 bases, and 15 bases separated the two germline ends. Looked up from germline, CDR1 is WSHSY and CDR2 is SAAADI. The CDR3 bases are TGCGCCAGCAGTGAGGTCGAGCGAAGAGGCACTAATGAAAAACTGTTTTTT. Its translation is CASSEVERRGTNEKLFF.

This clonotype was recorded at least ten times. The rearrangement links TRBV28 to TRBJ1-5, with D perhaps TRBD1 (6 bases). The CDR3 sequence is 15 residues long. The germline V gene encodes CDR1 MDHEN and CDR2 SYDVKM. V was shortened by 6 bases and J by 2 bases, with 14 bases between the two germline ends. CDR3 nucleotides: TGTGCCAGCAGGCGGACAGTCGCAGGCAATCAGCCCCAGCATTTT. This sequence encodes CASRRTVAGNQPQHF.

The sample holds many counts of this clonotype. The chain joins TRBV6-5 to TRBJ2-3; TRBD1 is a possible D gene (6 bases). CDR1 and CDR2 (germline): MNHEY, SVGAGI. Trimming removed 3 bases from V and 2 bases from J, with 9 bases in between. The CDR3 has 14 amino acids. The CDR3 reads CASSYNRDTDTQYF. The CDR3 DNA sequence: TGTGCCAGCAGTTATAACAGGGACACAGATACGCAGTATTTT.

A single count supports this clonotype. A far larger clone is only one base removed, so a read error is likely. This chain uses TRBV11-3 with TRBJ2-1; D gene ambiguous. This CDR3 region has 12 residues. V lost 8 bases and J lost 2, with 7 bases in between. The germline gives CDR1 SGHNT, CDR2 YENEEA. The CDR3 sequence: CASGPTYNEQFF. In nucleotides, the CDR3 is TGTGCCAGCGGTCCAACCTACAATGAGCAGTTCTTC.

This clonotype has at least ten counts. The chain employs TRBV24-1 and TRBJ2-3; D uncertain. V lost 6 bases and J 4 bases, leaving 4 bases between the germline ends. The CDR3 consists of 11 residues. Germline CDR1 KGHDR, CDR2 SFDVKD. The CDR3 DNA reads as TGTGCCACCAGTTTCTCAGATACGCAGTATTTT. The encoded protein is CATSFSDTQYF.

This clonotype was recorded many times. V gene TRBV6-8 combines with J gene TRBJ1-1; D is ambiguous. Between the trimmed V and J ends, which lost 2 bases and 5 bases, there was a span of 18 bases. The CDR3 runs to 16 residues. Germline CDR1 reads MNHGY; CDR2 reads SAAAGT. CDR3 sequence (DNA): TGTGCCAGCAGTTACCCATTAACACCACCGGAAACTGAAGCTTTCTTT. This encodes CASSYPLTPPETEAFF.

This clonotype was counted many times. The rearrangement links TRBV29-1 to TRBJ1-2; tentatively, D is TRBD1 (5 bases). Looked up from germline, CDR1 is SQVTM and CDR2 is ANQGSEA. CDR3 size: 13 residues. Between the trimmed V and J ends, which lost 5 bases and 2 bases, there was a span of 12 bases. The DNA for the CDR3 is TGCAGCGTTACTGTGCACAGGAACTATGGCTACACCTTC. Encoded protein: CSVTVHRNYGYTF.

This clonotype is medium-sized within its sample. J is TRBJ2-5 and V is TRBV30; 13 bases match TRBD2. Trimming took 6 bases from V and 9 from J; bases not matched to a gene: 7. The CDR3 has 13 residues. The V gene's germline CDR1 is GTSNPN and CDR2 SVGIG (reference sequence). CDR3 amino acids: CACGLAGDAAQYF. The CDR3 coding sequence is TGTGCCTGCGGACTAGCGGGAGACGCGGCCCAGTACTTC. The full variable domain, rest sourced from reference TRBV30 and TRBJ2-5, is SQTIHQWPATLVQPVGSPLSLECTVEGTSNPNLYWYRQAAGRGLQLLFYSVGIGQISSEVPQNLSASRPQDRQFILSSKKLLLSDSGFYLCACGLAGDAAQYFGPGTRLLVL.

At least ten counts were recorded for this clonotype. V is TRBV29-1 and J is TRBJ2-1; 13 nucleotides agree with TRBD2. Unmatched junction bases numbered 2, after V lost 0 bases and J lost 6 bases. Germline V gene lookup returns CDR1 SQVTM and CDR2 ANQGSEA. The CDR3 runs to 15 residues. The CDR3 spells CSVEEGTSGANEQFF. Here the CDR3 DNA reads TGCAGCGTTGAAGAGGGGACTAGCGGGGCCAATGAGCAGTTCTTC.

The V call is TRBV5-4, the J call TRBJ1-2; no firm D call. V lost 1 base, J lost 5 bases, and 18 bases lay in between. This CDR3 spans 16 amino acids. Germline CDR1 and CDR2: SGHNT and YYREEE (reference sequence). This chain's CDR3 is CASSLPASLGAYGYTF. CDR3 sequence (DNA): TGTGCCAGCAGCTTGCCAGCCTCATTAGGTGCTTATGGCTACACCTTC.

The rearrangement links TRBV30 to TRBJ1-2; unclear D gene. The CDR3 consists of 12 residues. CDR1 is GTSNPN, CDR2 SVGIG, per germline (reference sequence). V was shortened by 1 base and J by 2 bases, with 5 bases between the two germline ends. CDR3 in DNA: TGTGCCTGGAGTGCGGGGAACTATGGCTACACCTTC. As protein: CAWSAGNYGYTF.

This clonotype was counted only a few times. One junction end does not reproduce the germline sequence, and a read error may be involved. This rearrangement joins TRBV5-1 to TRBJ2-6; D is undetermined. CDR1 is SGHRS and CDR2 is YFSETQ in the germline V gene. The CDR3 spans 16 residues. CDR3 sequence: CASSLYMFSGANVLTF. The CDR3 nucleotides are TGTGCCAGCAGCTTATACATGTTCTCTGGGGCCAACGTCCTGACTTTC.

Note on this clonotype: A read error is the likely source, as a far larger clone sits one nucleotide away. The V gene is TRBV6-5, the J gene TRBJ1-1, with D hard to call. Germline assignment: CDR1 MNHEY and CDR2 SVGAGI. V lost 4 bases and J lost 9, with 15 bases in between. The CDR3 loop spans 13 amino acids. The chain's CDR3 is CASSLSLGIKAFF. The CDR3 region has the DNA TGTGCCAGCAGTTTAAGTTTGGGAATCAAAGCTTTCTTT.

This clonotype appeared a few times. The chain combines TRBV24-1 with TRBJ1-5; TRBD1 is a possible D gene (6 bases). V lost 4 bases, J lost 2 bases, and 14 bases lay in between. The CDR3 is made up of 16 amino acids. Germline CDR1 is KGHDR and CDR2 is SFDVKD. The CDR3 spells CATSDTQGDGNQPQHF. The DNA of the CDR3 is TGTGCCACCAGTGACACACAGGGAGATGGCAATCAGCCCCAGCATTTT.

There are many counts of this clonotype. The CDR3 bases are TGTGCCAGCTCTCAGGGGGTTCTCTACGAGCAGTACTTC. This translates into CASSQGVLYEQYF. The chain is built from TRBV27 and TRBJ2-7; 7 bases align to TRBD1. Trimming took 8 bases from V and 3 from J; bases not matched to a gene: 7. The CDR3 runs 13 residues. Looked up from germline, CDR1 is MNHEY and CDR2 is SMNVEV (reference sequence).

In its sample, this clonotype was seen many times. The CDR3 here is CASSVWGGNSNQPQHF. As DNA, the CDR3 is TGTGCCAGCAGTGTTTGGGGAGGGAATAGCAATCAGCCCCAGCATTTT. This chain uses TRBV2 with TRBJ1-5, with D unresolved. CDR1 is SNHLY and CDR2 is FYNNEI in the germline V gene. The CDR3 loop spans 16 amino acids. V was cut by 4 bases and J by 0 bases, with 13 bases left in between.

This clonotype has a count of ten or more. The chain combines TRBV27 with TRBJ1-1; 8 bases agree with TRBD1. V lost 5 bases, J lost 3 bases, and 5 bases stayed unmatched. The V gene's germline CDR1 is MNHEY and CDR2 SMNVEV (reference sequence). The CDR3 has 14 amino acids. The CDR3 nucleotides read TGTGCCAGCAGTCCGGACAGGGTGGACACTGAAGCTTTCTTT. Translated: CASSPDRVDTEAFF.

This clonotype was observed at least ten times. V usage is TRBV30 and J usage is TRBJ2-1; D is perhaps TRBD1 or TRBD2 (6 bases each). CDR1 GTSNPN and CDR2 SVGIG come from the germline V gene (reference sequence). With 3 bases removed from V and 12 bases from J, the gap between germline ends came to 12 bases. The CDR3 has 11 residues. As DNA, the CDR3 is TGTGCCTGGAGCGAAACGGGGGCGCAGTTCTTC. Amino acids: CAWSETGAQFF.

There are a few counts of this clonotype. V usage is TRBV27 and J usage is TRBJ2-3; D could derive from TRBD1 or TRBD2 (5 bases each). Germline V CDR1 and CDR2: MNHEY, SMNVEV (reference sequence). The V and J ends lost 7 bases and 2 bases respectively, with 16 bases between them. The CDR3 is 15 amino acids. CDR3 nucleotide sequence: TGTGCCAGCATCCCCCCGGGACCACACACAGATACGCAGTATTTT. It is translated as CASIPPGPHTDTQYF.